The 8 T cell receptor beta chains below all came from one sample that was sequenced in a study of T cells in Graves' hyperthyroidism and ophthalmopathy. Amplification of TCR beta CDR3 regions was performed using RNA transcripts as template. First-round RT-PCR targeting the TCR CDR3 was performed with the HTBI primer set. TCRdb used MiXCR to reprocess the multiplex PCR reads, holding one entry per CDR3 protein. The table has 550,000 to 850,000 distinct CDR3 sequences, 18% seen once. The sequencing sample was made of blood. Every receptor here comes from a woman aged 45-65 years with Graves' hyperthyroidism that later progressed to Graves' ophthalmopathy.

There are many counts of this clonotype. The chain recombines TRBV11-3 with TRBJ2-7, with a tentative D call TRBD2 (7 bases). The CDR3 is made up of 15 amino acids. V lost 2 bases and J 0 bases, leaving 11 bases between the germline ends. Germline-derived CDR1 and CDR2 are SGHNT and YENEEA. The CDR3 sequence is CASSLRGGVSYEQYF. The CDR3 DNA follows: TGTGCCAGCAGCTTAAGGGGGGGAGTCTCCTACGAGCAGTACTTC.

This clonotype was observed at least ten times. This chain links TRBV5-4 with TRBJ2-7, with D tentatively TRBD1 (5 bases). Trimming took 4 bases from V and 7 from J, leaving 15 bases between them. Germline V lookup: CDR1 SGHNT, CDR2 YYREEE (reference sequence). CDR3 size: 13 residues. The CDR3 nucleotides read TGTGCCAGCAGCCAAGTCACAGGTGAAGAGCAGTACTTC. This encodes CASSQVTGEEQYF.

The sample holds many counts of this clonotype. V usage is TRBV6-2 or TRBV6-3 and J usage is TRBJ2-1; 9 bases map to TRBD2. The CDR3 runs 15 residues. The V gene's germline CDR1 is MNHEY and CDR2 SVGEGT. V shed 7 bases and J 2 bases; nucleotides not matched to a gene: 6. CDR3 nucleotides: TGTGCCAGCACCATAGCGGGGGTTACCTACAATGAGCAGTTCTTC. Translating gives CASTIAGVTYNEQFF.

In regard to this clonotype: One junction end does not reproduce the germline sequence, and a read error may be involved. This chain joins TRBV9 and TRBJ1-4; tentatively, D is TRBD1 (6 bases). This CDR3 spans 15 amino acids. Per the germline V gene, CDR1 is SGDLS and CDR2 is YYNGEE. As DNA, the CDR3 is TGTGCCAGCAGCGTAGCCGGGACAACGAATGAAAAACTGTTTTTT. It codes for CASSVAGTTNEKLFF.

This clonotype was seen a handful of times. The chain carries TRBV10-3 and TRBJ1-6; D is unresolved. Germline V gene sequence: CDR1 ENHRY, CDR2 SYGVKD. Trimming shortened V by 6 bases and J by 9 bases, and 12 bases separated the two germline ends. CDR3 length equals 13 residues. The CDR3 loop reads CAISPVSGSPLHF. In DNA, the CDR3 is TGTGCCATCAGCCCCGTATCGGGTTCACCCCTCCACTTT.

This clonotype was recorded a few times. The chain uses TRBV27 and TRBJ2-2; D possibly corresponds to TRBD1 (6 bases). The V gene's germline CDR1 is MNHEY and CDR2 SMNVEV (reference sequence). The CDR3 consists of 15 residues. The ends were cut back, 3 bases at V and 7 bases at J, with 15 bases in the middle. The CDR3 nucleotides are TGTGCCAGCAGTTTGGAACAGGGAGCGCACGGGGAGCTGTTTTTT. Amino acids: CASSLEQGAHGELFF.

The chain uses TRBV12-3 or TRBV12-4 and TRBJ2-1, with D maybe TRBD1 (6 bases). Trimming pared 8 bases from V and 0 bases from J, leaving 8 bases between. The CDR3 extends over 13 amino acids. This CDR3 is CASLTGSYNEQFF. In DNA form, the CDR3 reads TGTGCCAGCTTGACAGGCTCCTACAATGAGCAGTTCTTC.

Ten or more counts support this clonotype. The rearrangement uses TRBV18 and TRBJ1-5; 9 bases match TRBD1. In germline, CDR1 is KGHSH, CDR2 LQKENI. The CDR3 loop spans 15 amino acids. J gave up 4 bases and V 4 bases, and 5 bases lay outside the gene matches. CDR3 nucleotides: TGTGCCAGCTCACGGGACAGGGATTTAAATCAGCCCCAGCATTTT. Its translation is CASSRDRDLNQPQHF.